The sequence of this T cell receptor beta chain was determined in a study of regulatory T cells in long-lasting Graves disease (dated by TCRdb to about 2021). General notes on the study: Newly diagnosed Graves' disease patients had taken antithyroid drugs for less than 3 months. This study used TCR sequencing and RNA sequencing of peripheral blood to compare persistent Graves' disease patients against newly diagnosed Graves' disease patients. The study was conducted in China and was registered as a clinical trial. A total of roughly 33 samples were covered by TCR sequencing, comprising approximately 13 persistent and approximately 20 newly diagnosed Graves' disease patients.

Reading the germline V gene gives CDR1 SQVTM and CDR2 ANQGSEA. The cysteine opens and the phenylalanine closes a CDR3 of 13 amino acids. The retained sequence is limited to the CDR3, 39 bases, with the frame set at the first base. For this chain, trimming is 4 bases at the V end and 7 bases at the J end, and the number of junction bases without a gene match is 6. Broad study findings and their caveats: Sequencing and analysis were restricted to the TCR beta chain. The authors noted that the small sample size was a limitation that may lower accuracy. Persistent disease showed preferential use of TRBV28, TRBJ1-2 and TRBJ2-5, whereas newly diagnosed disease favored TRBV20-1 and TRBJ2-1. A larger number of public clonotypes was shared among persistent patients (around 3,000) than among newly diagnosed patients (roughly 930). Lower TCR Shannon entropy and fewer highly expanded clones were observed in persistent Graves' disease patients than in newly diagnosed patients, which suggested clonal expansion. Peripheral blood alone was examined, since thyroid tissue, which constituted the primary lesion, could not be accessed.

This specimen's time point label, per the study, means: newly diagnosed GD, antithyroid drugs for less than 3 months. For both TCR sequencing and RNA sequencing, RNA was extracted from PBMCs in TRIzol. The diagnosis of Graves' disease followed American Thyroid Association guidelines. Patients for the study were recruited at an endocrinology department in Xi'an, China. Each patient gave about 9.1 milliliters of peripheral blood, collected in an EDTA anticoagulant tube. Ficoll Paque Plus density gradient separation was used to isolate PBMCs, and no additional T cell sorting was done. RNA quality was checked with an Agilent 2100 Bioanalyzer and agarose gel, and concentration with a NanoDrop 2000. Receptors were amplified or captured by multiplex PCR. Sequencing instrument: Illumina HiSeq 4000. CDR3 regions were amplified by Arm-PCR with iRepertoire HTBI primers to construct TCR beta libraries. Before sequencing, the PCR products underwent gel purification. As for how the authors treated the data: Gene usage analysis of CDR3 amino acid clonotypes used the 60 to 75 TRBV and some 15 TRBJ segments found across samples. Filtered high-quality paired reads were merged into contigs using COPE and FqMerger. BLAST was used to align contigs to the IMGT TRBV, TRBD and TRBJ reference genes, and CDR3 was defined following IMGT. Highly expanded clones were defined as clonotypes with a frequency above 0.1%. Shannon entropy was used to measure repertoire diversity, and the Gini coefficient was used to measure V-J evenness. Clonotypes shared by more than one individual were considered public. The public reads were reanalyzed by TCRdb: fastp trimming at Q25, MiXCR alignment, in-frame beta chains only. Rows merge per CDR3 protein into single entries with the most common DNA and genes. These V and J calls rely on TCRdb rather than the paper's analysis. In all, the sample holds about 540,000 distinct CDR3 sequences, and roughly 14% of those were seen once. Together, the top ten hold about 9.1% of the sample.

This clonotype was observed many times. Its antigen is unknown. There are no base qualities to consult, and no much larger clone falls within one base. This sample was also put to use in a study of T cells in Graves' hyperthyroidism and ophthalmopathy. The second study's paper adds: Graves' hyperthyroidism was defined as stable when no progression to ophthalmopathy occurred over 18 months of follow-up. Hyperthyroidism patients were newly diagnosed, with disease duration under 2 months, and aged 18 to 65 years. Exclusion was applied to patients with uncontrolled infections, other autoimmune diseases, pregnancy or lactation. Diagnoses relied on clinical symptoms, serum thyroxine and TRAb, thyroid ultrasound and orbital computed tomography. For the first round of RT-PCR on the TCR CDR3, the HTBI primer set was used together with the Qiagen OneStep RT-PCR kit. Blood samples also contained most of the expanded thyroid clonotypes (frequency above 0.001), which suggests that blood repertoires may reflect thyroid immune responses. A 13 V-J signature model separated ophthalmopathy from stable hyperthyroidism, with about 88% sensitivity and roughly 81% specificity in cross-validation and 80%/75% in testing. During validation, the model predicted progression to ophthalmopathy a median of around six months ahead of onset, with just under 71% sensitivity and about 72% specificity. TCR V-J signatures able to tell the groups apart were searched for in a discovery cohort of 90 to 100 patients, of whom roughly 42 had Graves' ophthalmopathy and 57 had stable Graves' hyperthyroidism. Whether ophthalmopathy could be predicted prospectively was tested in an independent validation cohort made up of 18 to 20 hyperthyroidism patients plus 17 patients who later progressed to ophthalmopathy. For training and testing, the 80 to 100 patients in the discovery cohort were randomly divided in a 7:3 ratio. In about 6 Graves' hyperthyroidism patients, the study also compared T-cell repertoires from thyroid tissue with T-cell repertoires from blood. Following sampling, methimazole starting at 30 mg daily was given to hyperthyroidism patients, and high-dose intravenous methylprednisolone was given to ophthalmopathy patients. A second multiplex PCR round built the libraries, followed by size selection and purification. Sequencing of the libraries was done on an Illumina HiSeq2000 using paired-end 100 bp reads. SOAPnuke was used to process the raw data, throwing out any read that contained adapters or uncalled bases, had a mean Phred below 15, or lacked an exact constant-primer or identifier match. High-quality paired reads were merged using COPE v1.2.5, and each unique nucleotide sequence was defined as a clonotype. MiTCR v1.1 was used to align the clonotypes against IMGT TRBV, TRBD and TRBJ reference segments. The analysis included only V-J combinations with a frequency above 0.0001, which together covered about 99% of the repertoires. The TCS score was defined as F50 (clonal expansion) divided by E x V (chaos), with BLOSUM62-based TCRdist calculated between CDR3 peptides within each V-J. Welch's t-statistics and random forest reduced some 510 V-J features to around 14, which were used in a naive Bayes classifier (R e1071). No statistical method was used to fix the sample size in advance, and group allocation was not hidden from the investigators. According to the paper, TCR Vbeta CDR3 sequencing was carried out on over 130 peripheral blood samples, which came from more than 40 ophthalmopathy, roughly 75 hyperthyroidism and roughly 17 progressor patients.

This sample comprised peripheral blood mononuclear cells (PBMCs), obtained at new diagnosis, from a patient treated with antithyroid drugs. The sequence links TRBV29-1 to TRBJ2-7; TRBD2 aligns with 11 central bases. The TCR was taken from a man aged 25 to 45 with Graves disease. Donor details come from another sample of the same person, matched by shared clones. The nucleotide sequence is given as TGCAGCGTTGTACCTAGCGGGAGGTTTGAGCAGTACTTC. This yields the protein CSVVPSGRFEQYF.